This T cell receptor (beta chain) was documented in a study of neurological immune-mediated disorders. Germline V gene data show CDR1 as MNHEY and CDR2 as SVGAGI. The CDR3 extends over 11 amino acids. Study results and limitations: HTLV-1-associated myelopathy had the most TCR clonal expansion, whereas multiple sclerosis had the least (lower than in healthy controls).

The cDNA was synthesized by means of template-switch 5'RACE, which was carried out with 10-nucleotide random UMIs. Each CDR3 protein gets one entry after TCRdb re-called the 5' RACE reads with MiXCR. The data show 50,000 to 65,000 distinct CDR3 sequences, 3.6% seen once. This clonotype was seen repeatedly, ten times or more. What it binds is not known. At one boundary the junction diverges from the germline segment, which might be a read error. The unsorted libraries were prepared from 2 million PBMCs (stored at -80 C). The clonotype originates from a young man with multiple sclerosis. V is TRBV6-5 and J is TRBJ1-2; D might be TRBD1 (6 bases). Source material: PBMCs. The chain's CDR3 is CASSYSGQTSF. The DNA of the CDR3 is TGTGCCAGCAGTTACTCGGGACAAACCTCCTTC.